The T cell receptor (beta chain) described here comes from a study of T-cell reconstitution after alpha-beta-depleted transplantation in children. Preparation of the TCRbeta library used unique molecular identifiers. One entry per CDR3 protein, called by TCRdb with MiXCR from the PCR reads. The sample carries approximately 400,000 distinct CDR3 sequences, roughly 17% recorded once. Study-wide results and limits: Reports say that about two months after transplant, the alpha-beta T cells came out of several hundred graft clones that had expanded. By one year post-transplant, T-cell counts and diversity largely arose from T cells that were newly produced. Diversity of TCRbeta at day 60 was high in some patients, arising from surviving recipient T cells and thymic progenitors.

CDR1 and CDR2 from the germline V gene are SGHRS and YFSETQ. V was cut by 0 bases and J by 3 bases, with 10 bases left in between. This CDR3 is built from 14 residues. On this clonotype: Its target is unknown.

Sequenced here: PBMCs, mostly from graft donor cells, sampled 360 days after TCRalphabeta/CD19-depleted stem cell transplant. The chain uses TRBV5-1 and TRBJ2-7; the D gene is possibly TRBD1 (6 bases). The source of this sequence is a boy in the first two years of life who had a stem cell transplant for Wiskott-Aldrich syndrome, so the T cells may come from the graft donor. The CDR3 DNA is TGCGCCAGCAGCTTGGGCAGGGGCCTCTACGAGCAGTACTTC. It yields the protein CASSLGRGLYEQYF.